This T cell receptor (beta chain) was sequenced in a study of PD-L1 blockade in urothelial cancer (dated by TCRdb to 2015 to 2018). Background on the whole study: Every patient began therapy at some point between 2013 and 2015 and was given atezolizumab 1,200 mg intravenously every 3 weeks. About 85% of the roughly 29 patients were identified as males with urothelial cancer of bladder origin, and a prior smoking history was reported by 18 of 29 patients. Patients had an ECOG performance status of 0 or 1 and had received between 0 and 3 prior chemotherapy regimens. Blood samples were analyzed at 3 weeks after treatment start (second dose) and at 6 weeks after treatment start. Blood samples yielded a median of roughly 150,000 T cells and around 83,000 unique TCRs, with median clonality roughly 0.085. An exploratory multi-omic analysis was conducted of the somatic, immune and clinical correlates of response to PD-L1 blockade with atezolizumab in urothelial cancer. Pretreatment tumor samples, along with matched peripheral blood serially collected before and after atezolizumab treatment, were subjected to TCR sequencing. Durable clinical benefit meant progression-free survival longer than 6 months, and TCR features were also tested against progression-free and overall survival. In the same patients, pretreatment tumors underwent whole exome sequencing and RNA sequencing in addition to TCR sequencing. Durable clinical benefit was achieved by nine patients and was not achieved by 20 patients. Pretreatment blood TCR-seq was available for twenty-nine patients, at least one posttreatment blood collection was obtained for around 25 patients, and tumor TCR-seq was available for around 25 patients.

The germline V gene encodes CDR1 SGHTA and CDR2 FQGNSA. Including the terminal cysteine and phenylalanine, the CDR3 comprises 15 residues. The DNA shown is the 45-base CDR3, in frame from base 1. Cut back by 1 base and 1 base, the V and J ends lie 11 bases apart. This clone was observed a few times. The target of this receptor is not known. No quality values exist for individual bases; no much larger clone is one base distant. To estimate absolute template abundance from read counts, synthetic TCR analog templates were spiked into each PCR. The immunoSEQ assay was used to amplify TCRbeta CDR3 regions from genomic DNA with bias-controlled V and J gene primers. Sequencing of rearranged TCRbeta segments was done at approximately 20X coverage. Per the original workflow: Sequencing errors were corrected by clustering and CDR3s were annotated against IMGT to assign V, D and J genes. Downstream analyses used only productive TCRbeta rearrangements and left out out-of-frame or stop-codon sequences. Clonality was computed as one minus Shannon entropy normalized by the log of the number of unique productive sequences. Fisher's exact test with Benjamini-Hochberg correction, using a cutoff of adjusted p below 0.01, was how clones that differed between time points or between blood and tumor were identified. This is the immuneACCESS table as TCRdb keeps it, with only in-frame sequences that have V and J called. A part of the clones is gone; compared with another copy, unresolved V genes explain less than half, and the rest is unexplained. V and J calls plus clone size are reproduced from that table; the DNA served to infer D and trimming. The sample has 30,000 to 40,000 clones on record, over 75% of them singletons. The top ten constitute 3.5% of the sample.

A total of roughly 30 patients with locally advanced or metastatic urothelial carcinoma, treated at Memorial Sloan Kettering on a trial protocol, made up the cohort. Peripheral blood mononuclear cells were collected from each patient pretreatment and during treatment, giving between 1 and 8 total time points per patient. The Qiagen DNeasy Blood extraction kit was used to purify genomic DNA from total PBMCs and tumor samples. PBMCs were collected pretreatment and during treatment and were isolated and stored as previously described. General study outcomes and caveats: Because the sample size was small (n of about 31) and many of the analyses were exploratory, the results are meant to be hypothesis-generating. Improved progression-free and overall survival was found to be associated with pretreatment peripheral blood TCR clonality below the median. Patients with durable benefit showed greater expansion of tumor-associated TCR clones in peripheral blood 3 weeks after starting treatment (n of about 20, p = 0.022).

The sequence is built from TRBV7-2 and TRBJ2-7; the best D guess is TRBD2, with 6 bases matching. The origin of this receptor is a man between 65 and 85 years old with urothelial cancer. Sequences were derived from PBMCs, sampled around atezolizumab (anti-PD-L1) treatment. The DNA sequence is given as TGTGCCAGCAGCTTAGGCGCTAGCGTTTCCTACGAGCAGTACTTC. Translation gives CASSLGASVSYEQYF.